These 18 T cell receptor beta chains originate from one sample sequenced in a study of cytomegalovirus exposure and HLA in healthy donors. The PCR used 60 Vbeta and 13 Jbeta primers. Only in-frame clones appear in the TCRdb table, and some are missing; sequencing was by immunoSEQ multiplex PCR. The sample consists of 100,000 to 150,000 clones, about 80% of them appearing once. Input material: PBMCs. The source is a woman aged 45-60 years in good health and CMV-seropositive.

This clone has a handful of counts. The V call is TRBV5-1, the J call TRBJ2-7; 16 nucleotides agree with TRBD2. Germline CDR1 reads SGHRS; CDR2 reads YFSETQ. This CDR3 region has 19 residues. J gave up 1 base and V 4 bases, and 11 bases lay outside the gene matches. For the CDR3, the DNA is TGCGCCAGCAGCCATTCCGGGACTAGCGGGAGGGCCGGGTCCTACGAGCAGTACTTC. This translates into CASSHSGTSGRAGSYEQYF.

J is TRBJ2-7 and V is TRBV7-2; 7 positions match TRBD1. CDR3 size: 15 residues. Germline V lookup: CDR1 SGHTA, CDR2 FQGNSA. V dropped 2 bases and J dropped 1; count of bases not matched to a gene: 5. The CDR3 protein is CASSLSARGSYEQYF. The CDR3 nucleotides read TGTGCCAGCAGCTTAAGCGCCAGGGGGTCCTACGAGCAGTACTTC.

The count of this clone is one. This chain uses TRBV5-1 with TRBJ2-6, with D possibly TRBD1 on 6 matching bases. The CDR3 is 16 residues long. Germline V gene data show CDR1 as SGHRS and CDR2 as YFSETQ. V shed 6 bases and J shed 4 bases, with 17 bases lying between them. The CDR3 sequence: CASNYAGVAGANVLTF. The CDR3 DNA is TGCGCCAGCAACTATGCAGGGGTAGCGGGGGCCAACGTCCTGACTTTC.

The chain has TRBV29-1 and TRBJ2-2, with D uncertain. V was pared by 8 bases and J by 7 bases, with 11 bases between. The CDR3 consists of 11 residues. CDR1 and CDR2 (germline): SQVTM, ANQGSEA. The CDR3 DNA sequence: TGCAGCACCTTAAGAGGCGGGGAGCTGTTTTTT. This codes for CSTLRGGELFF.

The V and J genes are TRBV7-2 and TRBJ1-1; the D gene is possibly TRBD1 (5 bases). The germline V gene encodes CDR1 SGHTA and CDR2 FQGNSA. V lost 1 base and J lost 3, with 9 bases in between. CDR3 size: 14 residues. CDR3 amino acids: CASSLVGRDTEAFF. CDR3 sequence (DNA): TGTGCCAGCAGCTTAGTAGGCAGGGACACTGAAGCTTTCTTT.

This clone was counted a few times. Written as DNA, the CDR3 is TGTGCCAGCAGTGCGGGACAGGGTGGTGGAAACACCATATATTTT. Translated, it gives CASSAGQGGGNTIYF. V and J are TRBV6-1 and TRBJ1-3; 9 bases line up with TRBD1. Looked up from germline, CDR1 is MNHNS and CDR2 is SASEGT. The CDR3 covers 15 residues. Trimming cost V 4 bases and J 3 bases; bases outside gene matches: 4.

The CDR3 DNA reads as TGTACAGGGGGGCTAGCGGTTTACGAGCAGTACTTC. Protein: CTGGLAVYEQYF. V is TRBV2 and J is TRBJ2-7; D possibly corresponds to TRBD1 (8 bases). This CDR3 comprises 12 residues. Germline V CDR1 and CDR2: SNHLY, FYNNEI. Full variable domain (remainder filled in from reference TRBV2 and TRBJ2-7): EPEVTQTPSHQVTQMGQEVILRCVPISNHLYFYWYRQILGQKVEFLVSFYNNEISEKSEIFDDQFSVERPDGSNFTLKIRSTKLEDSAMYFCTGGLAVYEQYFGPGTRLTVT.

This clone was seen a few times. The gene calls are TRBV4-3 and TRBJ1-4; 9 bases match TRBD1. The V gene end was trimmed by 4 bases and the J gene end by 7 bases; junction bases not matched to a gene: 13. CDR1 is LGHNA, CDR2 YSLEER, per germline. CDR3 size: 17 residues. CDR3 DNA sequence: TGCGCCAGCAGCCTCGATGACAGGGGGTTTGTACGTGAAAAACTGTTTTTT. Protein: CASSLDDRGFVREKLFF.

This chain uses TRBV5-1 with TRBJ2-2; perhaps TRBD1 as D (6 bases). The germline gives CDR1 SGHRS, CDR2 YFSETQ. Trimming removed 4 bases from V and 0 bases from J, with 7 bases in between. The CDR3 extends over 14 amino acids. The CDR3 bases are TGCGCCAGCAGCGGGGGCTCGAACACCGGGGAGCTGTTTTTT. Its translation is CASSGGSNTGELFF.

The rearrangement uses TRBV29-1 and TRBJ2-1; no clear D. Trimming left V 4 bases short and J 2 bases short, with 6 bases between. Looked up from germline, CDR1 is SQVTM and CDR2 is ANQGSEA. This CDR3 comprises 12 residues. The CDR3 spells CSVGGTYNEQFF. In DNA, the CDR3 is TGCAGCGTTGGAGGCACCTACAATGAGCAGTTCTTC.

The rearrangement joins TRBV5-1 to TRBJ2-3; TRBD1 matches 8 bases. Trimming took 1 base from V and 5 from J; bases not matched to a gene: 6. The CDR3 contains 15 residues. Germline assignment: CDR1 SGHRS and CDR2 YFSETQ. CDR3 sequence (DNA): TGCGCCAGCAGCTTGTTTGGCAGGGGGCAAGATACGCAGTATTTT. This sequence encodes CASSLFGRGQDTQYF. Drawing the rest from reference TRBV5-1 and TRBJ2-3, the complete variable domain is KAGVTQTPRYLIKTRGQQVTLSCSPISGHRSVSWYQQTPGQGLQFLFEYFSETQRNKGNFPGRFSGRQFSNSRSEMNVSTLELGDSALYLCASSLFGRGQDTQYFGPGTRLTVL.

The chain links TRBV7-4 to TRBJ2-1, with 7 bases identical to TRBD2. Germline CDR1 is SGHVT and CDR2 is SQSDAQ. The CDR3 totals 18 residues. Trimming removed 3 bases from V and 2 bases from J; junction bases left unmatched: 13. The CDR3 protein is CASSFRVHGLVAYNEQFF. CDR3 sequence (DNA): TGTGCCAGCAGCTTTCGAGTGCACGGACTAGTAGCCTACAATGAGCAGTTCTTC.

The rearrangement uses TRBV18 and TRBJ2-1; possible D gene TRBD1, 10 bases. The germline gives CDR1 KGHSH, CDR2 LQKENI. The CDR3 extends over 17 amino acids. The ends were cut back, 0 bases at V and 12 bases at J, with 24 bases in the middle. The CDR3 DNA follows: TGTGCCAGCTCACCACCGGGGACAGGGGCCCTAGCGGGACTGCAGTTCTTC. It is translated as CASSPPGTGALAGLQFF. The variable domain in full, with the rest retrieved from reference TRBV18 and TRBJ2-1, is NAGVMQNPRHLVRRRGQEARLRCSPMKGHSHVYWYRQLPEEGLKFMVYLQKENIIDESGMPKERFSAEFPKEGPSILRIQQVVRGDSAAYFCASSPPGTGALAGLQFFGPGTRLTVL.

In regard to this clone: Other DNA sequences in this sample translate to the same CDR3. The rearrangement links TRBV5-4 to TRBJ2-7; D is perhaps TRBD1 (5 bases). CDR3 length equals 14 residues. V was shortened by 4 bases and J by 1 base, with 12 bases between the two germline ends. CDR1 is SGHNT, CDR2 YYREEE, per germline (reference sequence). The CDR3 nucleotides are TGTGCCAGCAGCAGCCAGGGTTCTTCCTACGAGCAGTACTTC. It codes for CASSSQGSSYEQYF.

The gene calls are TRBV7-9 and TRBJ2-1, with 9 nucleotides matching TRBD2. Germline CDR1 SEHNR, CDR2 FQNEAQ (reference sequence). The V segment lost 5 bases and the J segment 4 bases; nucleotides outside the gene matches: 6. The CDR3 length is 15 residues. As DNA, the CDR3 is TGTGCCAGCAGCCTCAGCGGGGGGCCTTACAATGAGCAGTTCTTC. Amino acid sequence: CASSLSGGPYNEQFF.

The V and J genes are TRBV19 and TRBJ1-5; D unclear. The CDR3 totals 15 residues. The V gene's germline CDR1 is LNHDA and CDR2 SQIVND (reference sequence). V lost 1 base and J 4 bases, leaving 11 bases between the germline ends. The CDR3 sequence: CASSIGQNRNQPQHF. The CDR3 DNA is TGTGCCAGTAGTATAGGGCAGAATCGAAATCAGCCCCAGCATTTT.

The gene calls are TRBV11-3 and TRBJ2-1; D possibly corresponds to TRBD1 (6 bases). Germline values: CDR1 SGHNT, CDR2 YENEEA. Trimming removed 6 bases at V and 8 bases at J, with 14 bases between. The CDR3 extends over 13 amino acids. The chain's CDR3 is CASRNRAVHEQFF. The CDR3 bases are TGTGCCAGCAGAAACAGGGCGGTGCATGAGCAGTTCTTC.

The V gene is TRBV18, the J gene TRBJ1-4; TRBD1 might be the D (6 bases). This CDR3 has 14 amino acids. Germline CDR1 and CDR2: KGHSH and LQKENI. Trimming took off 3 bases at V and 7 bases at J, with 12 bases between the two ends. CDR3 amino acids: CASSPGRGAEKLFF. In DNA, the CDR3 is TGTGCCAGCTCACCGGGTCGGGGGGCTGAAAAACTGTTTTTT.